This T cell receptor (beta chain) is drawn from a study of blood T cell repertoires in COVID-19 (dated by TCRdb to about 2020). A note on the overall study: Samples covering the acute and convalescent phases of COVID-19 were provided by collaborators in the United States, Italy and Spain. The material from the prospective study consisted of cDNA or gDNA derived from T cells, B-cell-depleted T cells, or PBMCs. Where available, HLA class I and class II types were obtained from metadata supplied by the sample provider rather than from assay-based typing. The dataset comprised deeply sampled blood TCRbeta repertoires from subjects exposed to, actively infected with, or recovered from COVID-19. The repertoires were released in a freely available public database intended as a resource for research on the immune response to SARS-CoV-2. Samples came from the ongoing ImmuneRACE study (first 160 participants) plus 1,254 subjects from 6 global collaborators. Nearly every sample came with metadata listing a de-identified subject ID, COVID-19 status, age in years and sex.

TCRbeta CDR3 regions were amplified from genomic DNA by means of the immunoSEQ Assay, a bias-controlled multiplex PCR. The authors processed their data as follows. The number of nucleated cells in each sample was estimated from the amplification of reference gene primers within the assay. To quantify the absolute abundance of each unique TCRbeta CDR3 rearrangement, sequence reads were collapsed and filtered. For each sample, productive Simpson clonality was calculated by taking the square root of Simpson's diversity index across productive rearrangements. TCRdb obtained this table from immuneACCESS and retained in-frame rearrangements with V and J assigned. These tables miss some clones; where compared with another copy, unresolved V genes account for less than half of the shortfall, and the remainder is unexplained. The V and J calls and the clone size are those of that table, but D and trimming were determined from the DNA. Here the sample has some 320,000 clones; 89% occur a single time. Approximately 5.5% of the sample goes to the ten largest clones.

Enrolling through a virtual design, the prospective study's participants ranged in age from roughly 18 to 90 years and lived across 20 to 25 United States geographic areas. In the prospective study, cohorts were assigned on the basis of participant-reported clinical history obtained from a screening survey and a study questionnaire. Recovered participants in ImmuneRACE Cohort 3 were defined by two consecutive negative NP/OP PCR tests, clearance by a healthcare professional, or resolution of symptoms. In the prospective study, whole blood, serum and a nasopharyngeal or oropharyngeal swab were collected from each participant by mobile phlebotomists. Prospective study participants could optionally give additional blood draws and questionnaires over a roughly 2-month period. Before DNA extraction, blood samples from the prospective study were shipped at room temperature or frozen. The CDR3 runs 17 amino acids, cysteine and phenylalanine included. Solely the CDR3 DNA is kept, with 51 bases framed from the first base. Unmatched junction bases come to 4, with V trimmed by 1 base and J by 3 bases. According to the germline V gene, CDR1 reads KGHSH and CDR2 reads LQKENI.

This clone appeared once. The specificity of this receptor is unknown. No base qualities exist here, and no much larger clone lies one base off it. The paper as a whole reports these results and caveats: The amount of clinical and demographic metadata varied by source and participant and was provided uncurated.

The sequencing input was PBMCs or T cells enriched from blood (not recorded which). This receptor chain uses TRBV18 and TRBJ2-1, with TRBD2 matching 12 junction bases. This clonotype originated in a man aged 60 to 69 who had recovered from COVID-19. DNA sequence: TGTGCCAGCTCACCACGACTAGCGGGAGCGGGCTACAATGAGCAGTTCTTC. Its protein is CASSPRLAGAGYNEQFF.